What follows are 17 T cell receptor beta chains derived from one specimen sequenced in a study of blood T cell repertoires in COVID-19. This table comes from immunoSEQ multiplex PCR, and its TCRdb copy is limited to in-frame clones, with some not included. The sample holds tens of thousands of clones, around 89% seen once. Sequencing was performed on peripheral blood. These receptors all stem from a woman aged 60 to 75 with COVID-19, enrolled during active disease.

The chain uses TRBV24-1 and TRBJ1-4; tentative D call: TRBD1 (5 bases). The CDR3 sequence is 12 residues long. Germline assignment: CDR1 KGHDR and CDR2 SFDVKD. Between the trimmed V and J ends, which lost 4 bases and 8 bases, there was a span of 7 bases. CDR3 amino acids: CATSDDREKLFF. CDR3 sequence (DNA): TGTGCCACCAGTGACGACAGAGAAAAACTGTTTTTT.

The chain links TRBV4-3 to TRBJ2-2; no clear D gene. This CDR3 has 15 amino acids. In germline, CDR1 is LGHNA, CDR2 YSLEER. V was trimmed by 5 bases and J by 2 bases, leaving 12 bases between them. The CDR3 reads CASSYVRQNTGELFF. In nucleotides, the CDR3 is TGCGCCAGCAGCTACGTTCGACAAAACACCGGGGAGCTGTTTTTT.

The chain couples TRBV7-2 to TRBJ2-3; 7 bases fit TRBD2. The germline CDR1 and CDR2 sequences are SGHTA and FQGNSA. V was pared by 7 bases and J by 3 bases, with 7 bases of the junction left unmatched. The CDR3 consists of 14 residues. The CDR3 here is CASTQLASTDTQYF. CDR3 bases: TGTGCCAGCACCCAACTAGCGTCGACAGATACGCAGTATTTT. Together with reference TRBV7-2 and TRBJ2-3, the CDR3 gives the full variable domain: GAGVSQSPSNKVTEKGKDVELRCDPISGHTALYWYRQSLGQGLEFLIYFQGNSAPDKSGLPSDRFSAERTGGSVSTLTIQRTQQEDSAVYLCASTQLASTDTQYFGPGTRLTVL.

The table lists this clone with a few counts. J is TRBJ2-1 and V is TRBV7-6; 10 nucleotides agree with TRBD2. This CDR3 is built from 15 residues. Germline V gene lookup returns CDR1 SGHVS and CDR2 FNYEAQ. Unmatched junction bases numbered 3, after V lost 3 bases and J lost 4 bases. The CDR3 loop is CASSFGTSVYNEQFF. CDR3 DNA sequence: TGTGCCAGCAGCTTTGGGACTAGCGTATACAATGAGCAGTTCTTC.

The rearrangement joins TRBV19 to TRBJ1-1; 8 bases match TRBD1. The CDR3 totals 13 residues. J was trimmed by 4 bases and V by 10 bases; bases with no gene match: 8. Per the germline V gene, CDR1 is LNHDA and CDR2 is SQIVND (reference sequence). In DNA, the CDR3 is TGTGCCACCGCGACAGGGGAGTTCACTGAAGCTTTCTTT. It codes for CATATGEFTEAFF.

This clone was found a few times. The rearrangement joins TRBV6-5 to TRBJ1-1, with D perhaps matching TRBD1 (5 bases). The CDR3 consists of 15 residues. CDR1 MNHEY and CDR2 SVGAGI come from the germline V gene. Between the trimmed V and J ends, which lost 0 bases and 1 base, there was a span of 9 bases. Here the CDR3 DNA reads TGTGCCAGCAGTTACTCGTCACAGGCGAACACTGAAGCTTTCTTT. Encoded protein: CASSYSSQANTEAFF.

The rearrangement links TRBV5-1 to TRBJ2-5; D remains unclear. CDR3 length: 13 residues. Trimming took 2 bases from V and 4 from J, leaving 9 bases between them. Per germline, CDR1 SGHRS and CDR2 YFSETQ. CDR3 nucleotides: TGCGCCAGCAGCTTCCCGTCGGGAGAGACCCAGTACTTC. Translation gives CASSFPSGETQYF.

This chain's CDR3 is CASSGRRRGGYEQYF. The CDR3 region has the DNA TGTGCCAGCAGTGGCCGGCGAAGGGGAGGTTACGAGCAGTACTTC. This sequence joins TRBV27 and TRBJ2-7, with a weak D call TRBD2 (6 bases). The germline V and J ends were trimmed by 5 bases and 4 bases, with 18 bases remaining between them. The CDR3 contains 15 residues. Germline V CDR1 and CDR2: MNHEY, SMNVEV (reference sequence).

This chain links TRBV6-5 with TRBJ1-5, with 9 bases fitting TRBD1. The CDR3 is 16 amino acids. V lost 2 bases, J lost 3 bases, and 5 bases stayed unmatched. Germline V gives CDR1 MNHEY, CDR2 SVGAGI. The DNA for the CDR3 is TGTGCCAGCAGTTACCGTGGACAGGGGTACAATCAGCCCCAGCATTTT. This translates into CASSYRGQGYNQPQHF.

J is TRBJ2-7 and V is TRBV19; 8 bases align to TRBD2. CDR1 is LNHDA, CDR2 SQIVND, per germline (reference sequence). Trimming took 7 bases from V and 4 from J; bases not matched to a gene: 6. The CDR3 totals 13 residues. The CDR3 protein is CASTARGGYEQYF. CDR3 bases: TGTGCCAGTACAGCCCGCGGGGGGTACGAGCAGTACTTC.

The CDR3 DNA sequence: TGTGCCAGCAGCTCTCTAGCGGGCCTTGGGGATGAGCAGTTCTTC. This codes for CASSSLAGLGDEQFF. The chain carries TRBV6-5 and TRBJ2-1; 8 bases are a match to TRBD2. With 6 bases clipped from V and 8 bases from J, the junction kept 12 bases outside the gene matches. This CDR3 has 15 residues. CDR1 is MNHEY, CDR2 SVGAGI, per germline.

The V call is TRBV4-1, the J call TRBJ1-2; weak D call: TRBD1 (5 bases). This CDR3 region has 17 residues. Germline loops: CDR1 MGHRA, CDR2 YSYEKL. V was cut by 0 bases and J by 4 bases, with 18 bases left in between. This CDR3 reads CASSQETLGGAVYGYTF. The DNA of the CDR3 is TGCGCCAGCAGCCAAGAAACGTTAGGAGGGGCCGTCTATGGCTACACCTTC.

This clone appeared a single time. The rearrangement uses TRBV5-1 and TRBJ2-2; 10 positions agree with TRBD1. Per germline, CDR1 SGHRS and CDR2 YFSETQ. The J segment lost 0 bases and the V segment lost 4 bases, leaving 6 bases of the junction unmatched. The CDR3 runs to 17 residues. CDR3 coding DNA: TGCGCCAGCAGCCGAGGACAGGGGGTAACGAACACCGGGGAGCTGTTTTTT. As protein: CASSRGQGVTNTGELFF.

The V and J genes are TRBV6-2 or TRBV6-3 and TRBJ1-2; 8 bases are a match to TRBD1. The CDR3 is 15 amino acids. The germline gives CDR1 MNHEY, CDR2 SVGEGT. The junction had 11 bases not matched to a gene; V was cut back by 5 bases and J by 6 bases. The CDR3 sequence is CASSHRDRRYDGYTF. The CDR3 nucleotides are TGTGCCAGCAGTCACCGGGACAGGCGTTACGATGGCTACACCTTC.

This rearrangement joins TRBV7-2 to TRBJ2-3; TRBD2 matches at 9 bases. V dropped 5 bases and J dropped 4; count of bases not matched to a gene: 13. Per germline, CDR1 SGHTA and CDR2 FQGNSA. The CDR3 has 17 amino acids. The CDR3 is CASSPDRAGGPADTQYF. The CDR3 DNA is TGTGCCAGCAGCCCGGACCGGGCGGGAGGGCCGGCAGATACGCAGTATTTT.

This sequence joins TRBV10-3 and TRBJ1-4; TRBD1 aligns across 9 bases. The CDR3 is 14 amino acids. Losses at the gene ends were 11 bases for V and 0 bases for J; bases not matched to a gene: 4. Germline CDR1 is ENHRY and CDR2 is SYGVKD. CDR3 DNA sequence: TGTGCCTCTAGGGACAGGGCAACTAATGAAAAACTGTTTTTT. Protein sequence: CASRDRATNEKLFF.

This clone was picked up a small number of times. The gene calls are TRBV29-1 and TRBJ2-1; TRBD2 matches at 10 bases. Germline-derived CDR1 and CDR2 are SQVTM and ANQGSEA. The trim removed 5 bases at V and 3 bases at J, leaving 7 bases unmatched. There are 15 residues in the CDR3. The CDR3, as DNA: TGCAGCGTTCCTCCGGGACTAGCGAACTACAATGAGCAGTTCTTC. The encoded protein is CSVPPGLANYNEQFF.